This T cell receptor beta chain emerged from a study of CD8+ T cells in alopecia areata. Treatment of the sample: oral pan-JAK inhibitor, 5-10 mg twice daily. Extraction and reverse transcription of RNA yielded cDNA as the sequencing template. Profiling relied on immunoSEQ multiplex PCR, and the TCRdb table lists in-frame clones only, not all of them. The sample has over 200,000 clones, over 60% seen once. Germline lookup yields CDR1 SNHLY and CDR2 FYNNEI. Trimming left V 1 base short and J 2 bases short, with 5 bases between. The CDR3 extends over 13 amino acids. The rearrangement links TRBV2 to TRBJ1-2; D remains ambiguous. This TCR came from a human donor with alopecia areata. The material was CD4+ T cells sorted from blood, obtained at week 4, from a patient treated with tofacitinib. CDR3 region: CASSEERNYGYTF. In nucleotides, the CDR3 is TGTGCCAGCAGTGAAGAAAGGAACTATGGCTACACCTTC.